A single sample gave rise to the 20 T cell receptor beta chains below, sequenced in a study of T cell responses to AZD1222 COVID-19 vaccine. Assay used: immunoSEQ multiplex PCR; TCRdb lists only in-frame clones, some missing. The repertoire consists of about 90,000 clones, with about 87% occurring once and the leading ten covering under 20%. The sample here was peripheral blood, taken on day 0 of AZD1222 vaccination. The receptor source for this set is an adult in good health.

This clone has only a few counts. The chain couples TRBV28 to TRBJ2-2; D is possibly TRBD1 (6 bases). V was pared by 6 bases and J by 1 base, with 12 bases between. This CDR3 is 15 amino acids long. CDR1 is MDHEN and CDR2 is SYDVKM in the germline V gene. The CDR3 spells CASRSGQRNTGELFF. The CDR3 DNA reads TGTGCCAGCAGGTCCGGACAGCGGAACACCGGGGAGCTGTTTTTT.

The J gene is TRBJ2-7, the V gene TRBV5-1; tentatively, D is TRBD1 or TRBD2 (5 bases each). The CDR3 consists of 18 residues. The germline V gene has CDR1 SGHRS and CDR2 YFSETQ. Trimming pared 3 bases from V and 2 bases from J, leaving 24 bases between. CDR3 nucleotides: TGCGCCAGCAGCTCGGGACGGCTGACACGGGACGCGACCTACGAGCAGTACTTC. It specifies CASSSGRLTRDATYEQYF.

This clone was counted a single time. The chain couples TRBV2 to TRBJ2-7, with 11 nucleotides matching TRBD2. V lost 0 bases to trimming and J lost 3 bases; unmatched junction nucleotides: 13. The CDR3 consists of 19 residues. Germline CDR1 SNHLY, CDR2 FYNNEI. The CDR3 region is CASSEALSLLAGVFYEQYF. In DNA, the CDR3 is TGTGCCAGCAGTGAAGCGCTTTCTTTACTAGCGGGGGTCTTCTACGAGCAGTACTTC. The full variable domain, rest sourced from reference TRBV2 and TRBJ2-7, is EPEVTQTPSHQVTQMGQEVILRCVPISNHLYFYWYRQILGQKVEFLVSFYNNEISEKSEIFDDQFSVERPDGSNFTLKIRSTKLEDSAMYFCASSEALSLLAGVFYEQYFGPGTRLTVT.

In this sample, this clone turned up once. The chain has TRBV6-5 and TRBJ2-3; 9 nucleotides match TRBD1. Germline CDR1 and CDR2: MNHEY and SVGAGI. J lost 4 bases, V lost 5 bases, and 4 bases had no gene match. The CDR3 runs 14 residues. The CDR3 sequence is CASSNRGLADTQYF. As DNA, the CDR3 is TGTGCCAGCAGTAACAGGGGGCTGGCAGATACGCAGTATTTT.

The rearrangement links TRBV3-1 (or the pseudogene TRBV3-2) to TRBJ2-7; TRBD2 matches 14 bases. The ends lost 4 bases at V and 3 bases at J; junction bases unmatched: 11. CDR1 LGHDT and CDR2 YNNKEL come from the germline V gene (reference sequence). The CDR3 loop spans 18 amino acids. CDR3 amino acids: CASSPRSGLAGVHYEQYF. The CDR3 nucleotides read TGTGCCAGCAGCCCCCGCTCGGGACTAGCGGGAGTACACTACGAGCAGTACTTC.

This chain connects TRBV21-1 to TRBJ1-3; whether TRBD1, the table's D call, matches the DNA was not checked. TRBV21-1 corresponds to a pseudogene. The CDR3 loop spans 16 amino acids. Here the CDR3 reads CASNYTGQRSGNTIYF. CDR3 DNA: TGTGCCAGCAACTACACAGGCCAGAGATCTGGAAACACCATATATTTT.

The rearrangement joins TRBV7-2 to TRBJ2-7; no clear D gene. Germline CDR1 SGHTA, CDR2 FQGNSA. This CDR3 is 14 amino acids long. The V and J ends lost 5 bases and 2 bases respectively, with 13 bases between them. The CDR3 DNA follows: TGTGCCAGCAGCCGCCTAGGTGGGGCCTACGAGCAGTACTTC. It is translated as CASSRLGGAYEQYF.

The genes are TRBV25-1 and TRBJ1-1; D unclear. The germline gives CDR1 MGHDK, CDR2 SYGVNS. This CDR3 region has 14 residues. V was pared by 2 bases and J by 1 base, with 8 bases between. The CDR3 here is CASSEPGRNTEAFF. In DNA, the CDR3 is TGTGCCAGCAGTGAACCGGGCCGGAACACTGAAGCTTTCTTT.

Only one count was recorded for this clone. This sequence joins TRBV18 and TRBJ1-1; D is unresolved. Trimming took off 3 bases at V and 2 bases at J, with 13 bases between the two ends. The CDR3 length is 15 residues. Germline V gene sequence: CDR1 KGHSH, CDR2 LQKENI. The CDR3 loop reads CASSPLSILNTEAFF. CDR3 coding DNA: TGTGCCAGCTCACCCTTATCTATCTTAAACACTGAAGCTTTCTTT. Combining the CDR3 with reference TRBV18 and TRBJ1-1 gives the whole variable domain NAGVMQNPRHLVRRRGQEARLRCSPMKGHSHVYWYRQLPEEGLKFMVYLQKENIIDESGMPKERFSAEFPKEGPSILRIQQVVRGDSAAYFCASSPLSILNTEAFFGQGTRLTVV.

The chain employs TRBV5-4 and TRBJ2-7, with TRBD2 matching 11 bases. The CDR3 spans 15 residues. The J segment lost 6 bases and the V segment lost 4 bases, leaving 9 bases of the junction unmatched. Germline CDR1 reads SGHNT; CDR2 reads YYREEE (reference sequence). The CDR3 DNA sequence: TGTGCCAGCAGCGCCGCTAGCGGGAGGAAAGGCGAGCAGTACTTC. Amino acids: CASSAASGRKGEQYF. Looking up the rest from reference TRBV5-4 and TRBJ2-7 gives the full variable domain: ETGVTQSPTHLIKTRGQQVTLRCSSQSGHNTVSWYQQALGQGPQFIFQYYREEENGRGNFPPRFSGLQFPNYSSELNVNALELDDSALYLCASSAASGRKGEQYFGPGTRLTVT.

The chain recombines TRBV19 with TRBJ1-1; D call uncertain. V dropped 6 bases and J dropped 4 bases, with 12 bases sitting between them. CDR3 length: 13 residues. The germline V gene encodes CDR1 LNHDA and CDR2 SQIVND (reference sequence). The CDR3 is CASRKSDGTEAFF. The CDR3 nucleotides read TGTGCCAGTAGGAAATCAGACGGCACTGAAGCTTTCTTT.

CDR3 DNA sequence: TGTGCCAGCAGTCCCCAGACTAGCGGGAGGGCCTTCACCTACGAGCAGTACTTC. Protein sequence: CASSPQTSGRAFTYEQYF. The chain uses TRBV3-1 (or the pseudogene TRBV3-2) and TRBJ2-7, with 14 bases lining up with TRBD2. Germline V gene lookup returns CDR1 LGHDT and CDR2 YNNKEL (reference sequence). After removal of 6 bases from V and 2 bases from J, the junction contained 12 bases not matched to a gene. The CDR3 sequence is 18 residues long.

This chain uses TRBV5-5 with TRBJ1-1; no firm D call. The CDR3 loop spans 14 amino acids. Germline V gives CDR1 SGHKS, CDR2 YYEKEE (reference sequence). The V gene lost 1 base and the J gene lost 4 bases, with 11 bases spanning the gap. This chain's CDR3 is CASSLNLGTTEAFF. The CDR3 DNA follows: TGTGCCAGCAGCTTGAATCTGGGAACCACTGAAGCTTTCTTT. The full variable domain, in which reference TRBV5-5 and TRBJ1-1 provide the parts outside the CDR3, is DAGVTQSPTHLIKTRGQQVTLRCSPISGHKSVSWYQQVLGQGPQFIFQYYEKEERGRGNFPDRFSARQFPNYSSELNVNALLLGDSALYLCASSLNLGTTEAFFGQGTRLTVV.

In this sample, this clone turned up once. The gene calls are TRBV20-1 and TRBJ2-5; D is undetermined. V lost 3 bases, J lost 2 bases, and 7 bases lay in between. From germline, CDR1 is DFQATT and CDR2 SNEGSKA (reference sequence). This CDR3 region has 12 residues. The CDR3 DNA reads as TGCAGTGCTAGTCGGGCGCAAGAGACCCAGTACTTC. Protein sequence: CSASRAQETQYF.

This clone was found once. The rearrangement joins TRBV10-3 to TRBJ2-1; TRBD2 aligns across 8 bases. The CDR3 is 16 residues long. The germline V gene encodes CDR1 ENHRY and CDR2 SYGVKD. Trimming cost V 5 bases and J 0 bases; bases outside gene matches: 6. The CDR3: CAISPGTSISYNEQFF. The DNA of the CDR3 is TGTGCCATCAGTCCCGGGACTAGTATCTCCTACAATGAGCAGTTCTTC.

The V and J genes are TRBV6-5 and TRBJ2-1; no firm D call. Deletions cut 1 base from V and 4 bases from J, with 8 bases between. The CDR3 extends over 14 amino acids. CDR1 and CDR2 (germline): MNHEY, SVGAGI. CDR3 sequence: CASSYYSTYNEQFF. In nucleotides, the CDR3 is TGTGCCAGCAGTTACTACTCCACGTACAATGAGCAGTTCTTC.

CDR3 sequence: CASSPPPQVVKNTGELFF. The CDR3 region has the DNA TGTGCCAGCAGTCCCCCCCCTCAAGTTGTAAAGAACACCGGGGAGCTGTTTTTT. V and J are TRBV27 and TRBJ2-2; the D is unclear. The germline V gene encodes CDR1 MNHEY and CDR2 SMNVEV (reference sequence). The CDR3 is made up of 18 amino acids. Trimming removed 5 bases from V and 1 base from J, with 20 bases in between.

The chain recombines TRBV5-1 with TRBJ1-2; D perhaps matches TRBD1 (5 bases). Germline values: CDR1 SGHRS, CDR2 YFSETQ. CDR3 length: 14 residues. V lost 3 bases and J 4 bases, leaving 13 bases between the germline ends. The CDR3 here is CASSSAQGSYGYTF. CDR3 nucleotides: TGCGCCAGCAGCTCCGCCCAGGGAAGCTATGGCTACACCTTC. The full variable domain, in which reference TRBV5-1 and TRBJ1-2 provide the parts outside the CDR3, is KAGVTQTPRYLIKTRGQQVTLSCSPISGHRSVSWYQQTPGQGLQFLFEYFSETQRNKGNFPGRFSGRQFSNSRSEMNVSTLELGDSALYLCASSSAQGSYGYTFGSGTRLTVV.

The chain recombines TRBV2 with TRBJ2-5; D gene ambiguous. Between the trimmed V and J ends, which lost 5 bases and 0 bases, there was a span of 22 bases. Germline V gene sequence: CDR1 SNHLY, CDR2 FYNNEI. CDR3 length: 18 residues. The CDR3 reads CASSPDPARLEYQETQYF. The CDR3 DNA reads TGTGCCAGCAGTCCGGACCCAGCACGGTTGGAGTACCAAGAGACCCAGTACTTC. Supplemented by reference TRBV2 and TRBJ2-5, the full variable domain reads EPEVTQTPSHQVTQMGQEVILRCVPISNHLYFYWYRQILGQKVEFLVSFYNNEISEKSEIFDDQFSVERPDGSNFTLKIRSTKLEDSAMYFCASSPDPARLEYQETQYFGPGTRLLVL.

The chain joins TRBV5-8 to TRBJ2-1, with 7 bases aligning to TRBD1. V trimming: 4 bases; J trimming: 0 bases; junction bases outside the gene matches: 4. The germline V gene encodes CDR1 SGHTS and CDR2 YDEGEE. The CDR3 spans 15 residues. The CDR3 nucleotides read TGTGCCAGCAGCGAGGGACAGACCTCCTACAATGAGCAGTTCTTC. It encodes CASSEGQTSYNEQFF.